One and the same sample provided the 8 T cell receptor beta chains below, sequenced in a study of T-cell memory formation after mild COVID-19 (dated by TCRdb to the early 2020s). Libraries came from 5' RACE. The instrument was an Illumina NovaSeq 6000. TCRdb redid the processing of the public reads, applying fastp at Q25 and MiXCR, and retained in-frame beta chains. Duplicate CDR3 protein sequences are folded into a single record with the most common DNA and genes. The sample records over 400,000 distinct CDR3 sequences, about 25% of which are singletons. Roughly 13% of the sample rests with the top ten. Material: PBMCs or a T cell subset sorted from them (not recorded which). The receptors originated from an adult woman who had mild COVID-19 (a few samples of this study predate the infection). The sample titles of this study are shuffled in the database, so cell type and time point are left out; the donor was told from shared clones.

In this sample, this clonotype turned up many times. This chain uses TRBV4-1 with TRBJ1-2; D perhaps matches TRBD1 (5 bases). Looked up from germline, CDR1 is MGHRA and CDR2 is YSYEKL. The CDR3 extends over 16 amino acids. Trimming removed 4 bases at V and 4 bases at J, with 19 bases between. CDR3 sequence (DNA): TGCGCCAGCAGCCCACTCCCCCAGGGAAAGAGCTATGGCTACACCTTC. This translates into CASSPLPQGKSYGYTF.

V usage is TRBV19 and J usage is TRBJ2-7; 7 bases are a match to TRBD1. The trim removed 3 bases at V and 2 bases at J, leaving 4 bases unmatched. The CDR3 runs to 14 residues. Germline CDR1 is LNHDA and CDR2 is SQIVND (reference sequence). The CDR3 protein is CASSMGDSAYEQYF. The CDR3 DNA reads as TGTGCCAGTAGTATGGGGGACAGCGCCTACGAGCAGTACTTC.

The chain joins TRBV4-2 to TRBJ2-7; 8 positions match TRBD2. Trimming removed 0 bases from V and 7 bases from J; junction bases left unmatched: 5. Germline-derived CDR1 and CDR2 are LGHNA and YNFKEQ. The CDR3 has 14 residues. CDR3 coding DNA: TGTGCCAGCAGCCAAGATCGGGGGGGTTGGGAGCAGTACTTC. Translating gives CASSQDRGGWEQYF.

CDR3 residues: CASSPTRSLAGVTPQYF. The DNA of the CDR3 is TGTGCCAGCAGCCCTACTCGGTCCCTAGCGGGAGTAACGCCGCAGTATTTT. The chain carries TRBV7-2 and TRBJ2-3; TRBD2 aligns across 10 bases. CDR3 length equals 17 residues. Trimming at V came to 5 bases and at J to 10 bases, leaving 18 bases not matched to a gene. Germline V lookup: CDR1 SGHTA, CDR2 FQGNSA.

Concerning this clonotype itself: An end of the junction differs from the germline gene, which may be a read error. The chain joins TRBV7-7 to TRBJ2-1, with 7 bases lining up with TRBD2. This CDR3 is 15 amino acids long. Germline CDR1 reads SSHAT; CDR2 reads FNYEAQ (reference sequence). The CDR3 is CASSPDGGSMYEQFF. Written as DNA, the CDR3 is TGTGCTAGCAGCCCCGACGGCGGGAGTATGTATGAGCAGTTCTTC.

The chain carries TRBV5-6 and TRBJ1-1; perhaps TRBD1 as D (5 bases). CDR3 length: 15 amino acids. Looked up from germline, CDR1 is SGHDT and CDR2 is YYEEEE. Trimming removed 0 bases from V and 6 bases from J, with 15 bases in between. CDR3: CASSLEGRRRPEAFF. The CDR3 nucleotides read TGTGCCAGCAGCTTGGAGGGGAGAAGGCGGCCTGAAGCTTTCTTT.

The sample holds many counts of this clonotype. The chain links TRBV2 to TRBJ2-1, with TRBD1 matching over 8 bases. V was pared by 6 bases and J by 3 bases, with 7 bases of the junction left unmatched. CDR3 length: 15 amino acids. Germline lookup yields CDR1 SNHLY and CDR2 FYNNEI. The CDR3 sequence is CASSFGQGLYNEQFF. The CDR3, as DNA: TGTGCCAGCAGCTTTGGACAGGGCCTCTACAATGAGCAGTTCTTC.

The J gene is TRBJ1-1, the V gene TRBV7-9; no clear D gene. Germline CDR1 reads SEHNR; CDR2 reads FQNEAQ (reference sequence). V lost 4 bases to trimming and J lost 3 bases, with 9 bases between them. The CDR3 sequence is 13 residues long. CDR3 amino acids: CASSWAPDTEAFF. Here the CDR3 DNA reads TGTGCCAGCAGCTGGGCCCCAGACACTGAAGCTTTCTTT.